Described below is a single T cell receptor (beta chain) sequence and its context. Only a few counts were recorded for this clonotype. The antigen it binds to is not known. No base quality values were provided; no much bigger clone lies one nucleotide off. The source of the sample is a study of response to subunit inactivated influenza vaccine (dated by TCRdb to 2016 to 2018). For the wider study: To follow how T cells responded to a trivalent subunit inactivated influenza vaccine, the researchers relied on deep quantitative profiling of the T cell receptor repertoire. On the study overall, not on this receptor specifically: According to the authors, only a limited number of new T cells may be recruited by each seasonal influenza vaccination.

V has 6 bases trimmed and J has 4 bases trimmed; junction bases matching no gene number 9. Measured from the cysteine to the phenylalanine, the CDR3 is 15 residues long. This entry keeps only the CDR3 DNA: 45 bases, framed from base 1. The library relied on RT-PCR. Sequencing instrument: Illumina HiSeq 2500. TCRdb redid the processing of the public reads, applying fastp at Q25 and MiXCR, and retained in-frame beta chains. One record per CDR3 amino acid sequence lists the most common genes and DNA. This sample has roughly 700,000 distinct CDR3 sequences in its table, and roughly 14% of those were observed once. The biggest ten clones account for under 14% of the sample.

The chain couples TRBV12-3 or TRBV12-4 to TRBJ1-3, with 7 middle bases fitting TRBD1. The sequence came from a man aged 45 to 65 who received an inactivated influenza vaccine. Donor details come from another sample of the same person, matched by shared clones. The source was PBMCs from blood, collected roughly 12 days after vaccination. The CDR3 has the sequence CASSRKRGQGNTIYF. In nucleotide form, the sequence is TGTGCCAGCAGCCGGAAGCGGGGACAGGGAAACACCATATATTTT.